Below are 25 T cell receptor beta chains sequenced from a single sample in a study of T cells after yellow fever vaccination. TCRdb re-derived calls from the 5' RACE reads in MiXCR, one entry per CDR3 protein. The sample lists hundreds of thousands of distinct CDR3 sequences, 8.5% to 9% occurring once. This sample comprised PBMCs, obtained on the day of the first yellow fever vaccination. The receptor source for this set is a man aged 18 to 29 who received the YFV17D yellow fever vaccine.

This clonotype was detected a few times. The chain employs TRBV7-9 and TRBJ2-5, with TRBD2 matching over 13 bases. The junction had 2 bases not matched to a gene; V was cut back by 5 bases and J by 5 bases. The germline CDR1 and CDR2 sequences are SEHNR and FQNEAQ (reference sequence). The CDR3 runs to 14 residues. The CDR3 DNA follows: TGTGCCAGCAGCGGACTAGCGGGGGTGGAGACCCAGTACTTC. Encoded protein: CASSGLAGVETQYF.

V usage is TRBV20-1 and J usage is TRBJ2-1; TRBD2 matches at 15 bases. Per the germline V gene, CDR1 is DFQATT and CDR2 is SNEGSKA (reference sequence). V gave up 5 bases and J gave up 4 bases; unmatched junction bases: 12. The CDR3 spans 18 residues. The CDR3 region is CSADRTSGGGKVYNEQFF. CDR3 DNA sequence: TGCAGTGCTGATCGGACTAGCGGGGGGGGGAAAGTATACAATGAGCAGTTCTTC.

The CDR3: CASSSRDAGGGELFF. As DNA, the CDR3 is TGTGCCAGCAGCTCCCGGGACGCCGGAGGGGGGGAGCTGTTTTTT. The V call is TRBV11-3, the J call TRBJ2-2; a possible D gene is TRBD2 (6 bases). Looked up from germline, CDR1 is SGHNT and CDR2 is YENEEA. With 4 bases removed from V and 8 bases from J, the gap between germline ends came to 17 bases. There are 15 residues in the CDR3.

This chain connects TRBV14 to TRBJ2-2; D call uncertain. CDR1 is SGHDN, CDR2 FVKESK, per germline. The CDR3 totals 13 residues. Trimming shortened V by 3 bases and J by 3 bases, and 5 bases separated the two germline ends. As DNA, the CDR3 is TGTGCCAGCAGCCATTTCGACACCGGGGAGCTGTTTTTT. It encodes CASSHFDTGELFF.

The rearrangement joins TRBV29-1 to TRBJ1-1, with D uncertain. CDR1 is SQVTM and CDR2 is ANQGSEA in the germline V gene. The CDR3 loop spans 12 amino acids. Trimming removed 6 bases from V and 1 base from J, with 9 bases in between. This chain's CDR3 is CSVSEANTEAFF. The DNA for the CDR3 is TGCAGCGTCTCGGAGGCGAACACTGAAGCTTTCTTT.

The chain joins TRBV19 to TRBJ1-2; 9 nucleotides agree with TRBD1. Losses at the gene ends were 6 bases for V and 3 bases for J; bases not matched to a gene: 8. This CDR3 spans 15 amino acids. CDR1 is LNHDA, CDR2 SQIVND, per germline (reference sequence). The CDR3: CASSRRDRAYYGYTF. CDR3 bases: TGTGCCAGTAGCCGTCGGGACAGGGCTTACTATGGCTACACCTTC.

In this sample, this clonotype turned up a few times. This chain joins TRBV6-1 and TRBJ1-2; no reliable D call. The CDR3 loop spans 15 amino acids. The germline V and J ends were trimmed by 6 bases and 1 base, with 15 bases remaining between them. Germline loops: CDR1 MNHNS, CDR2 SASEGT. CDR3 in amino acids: CASSQFSRGNYGYTF. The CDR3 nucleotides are TGTGCCAGCAGCCAGTTTTCCCGGGGTAACTATGGCTACACCTTC.

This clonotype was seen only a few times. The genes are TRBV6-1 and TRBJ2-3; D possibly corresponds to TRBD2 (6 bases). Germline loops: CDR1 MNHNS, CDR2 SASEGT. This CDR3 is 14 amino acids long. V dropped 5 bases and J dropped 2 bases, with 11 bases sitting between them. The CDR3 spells CASSPGVATDTQYF. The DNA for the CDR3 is TGTGCCAGCAGTCCGGGGGTAGCCACAGATACGCAGTATTTT.

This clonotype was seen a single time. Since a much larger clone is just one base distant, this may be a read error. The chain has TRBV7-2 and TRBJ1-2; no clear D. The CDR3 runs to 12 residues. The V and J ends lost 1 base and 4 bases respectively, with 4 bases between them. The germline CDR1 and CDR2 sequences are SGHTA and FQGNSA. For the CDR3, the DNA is TGTGCCAGCAGCTTAGACCCCTATGGCTACACCTTC. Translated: CASSLDPYGYTF.

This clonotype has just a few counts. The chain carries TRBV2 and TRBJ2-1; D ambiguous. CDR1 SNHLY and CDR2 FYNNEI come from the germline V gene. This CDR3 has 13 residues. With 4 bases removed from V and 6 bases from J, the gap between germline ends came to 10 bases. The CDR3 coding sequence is TGTGCCAGCAGTGGACGCCGGAGCAATGAGCAGTTCTTC. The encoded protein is CASSGRRSNEQFF.

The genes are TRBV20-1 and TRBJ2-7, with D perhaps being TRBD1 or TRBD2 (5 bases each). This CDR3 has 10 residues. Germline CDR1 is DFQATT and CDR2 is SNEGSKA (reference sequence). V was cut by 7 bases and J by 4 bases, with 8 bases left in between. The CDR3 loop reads CSVGVYEQYF. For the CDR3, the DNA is TGCAGTGTGGGGGTGTACGAGCAGTACTTC.

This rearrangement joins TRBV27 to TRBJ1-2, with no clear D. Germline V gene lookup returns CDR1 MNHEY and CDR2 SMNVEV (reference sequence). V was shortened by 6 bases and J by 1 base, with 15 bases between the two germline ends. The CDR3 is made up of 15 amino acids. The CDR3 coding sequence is TGTGCCAGCAGACCTTATCGAGGCGGTAACTATGGCTACACCTTC. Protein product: CASRPYRGGNYGYTF.

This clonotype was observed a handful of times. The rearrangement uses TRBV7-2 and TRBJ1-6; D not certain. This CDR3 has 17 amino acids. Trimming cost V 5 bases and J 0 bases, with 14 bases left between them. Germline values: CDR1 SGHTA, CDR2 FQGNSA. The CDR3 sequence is CASSQSFGSSYNSPLHF. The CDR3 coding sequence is TGTGCCAGCAGCCAATCTTTCGGGAGCTCCTATAATTCACCCCTCCACTTT.

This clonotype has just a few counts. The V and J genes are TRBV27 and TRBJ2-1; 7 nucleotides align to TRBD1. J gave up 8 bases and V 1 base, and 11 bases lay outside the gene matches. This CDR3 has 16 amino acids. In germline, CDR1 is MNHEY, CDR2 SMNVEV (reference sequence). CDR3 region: CASSLLSVGGQDEQFF. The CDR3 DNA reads TGTGCCAGCAGTTTATTAAGCGTGGGTGGACAGGATGAGCAGTTCTTC.

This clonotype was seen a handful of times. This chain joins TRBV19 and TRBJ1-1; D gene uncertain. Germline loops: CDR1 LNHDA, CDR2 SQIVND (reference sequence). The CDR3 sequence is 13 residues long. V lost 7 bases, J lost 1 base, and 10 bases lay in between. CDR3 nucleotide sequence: TGTGCCAGTATCCCGAACCAGAACACTGAAGCTTTCTTT. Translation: CASIPNQNTEAFF.

In nucleotides, the CDR3 is TGTGCCAGCAGCTTGGGTGGTTTGGGCGACGAGACCCAGTACTTC. It specifies CASSLGGLGDETQYF. The V gene is TRBV5-4, the J gene TRBJ2-5; D not resolved. CDR1 is SGHNT, CDR2 YYREEE, per germline (reference sequence). V lost 0 bases and J 5 bases, leaving 14 bases between the germline ends. This CDR3 region has 15 residues.

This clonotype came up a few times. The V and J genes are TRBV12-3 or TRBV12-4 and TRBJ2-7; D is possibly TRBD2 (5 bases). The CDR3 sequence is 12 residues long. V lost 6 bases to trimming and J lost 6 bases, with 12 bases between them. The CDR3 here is CASSLLGGEQYF. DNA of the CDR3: TGTGCCAGCAGCCTTCTCGGAGGCGAGCAGTACTTC.

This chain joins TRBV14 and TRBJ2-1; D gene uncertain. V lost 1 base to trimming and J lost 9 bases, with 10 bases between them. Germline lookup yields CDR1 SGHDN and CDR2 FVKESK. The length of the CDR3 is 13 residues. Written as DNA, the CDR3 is TGTGCCAGCAGCCAAGGACGGTTTTTTGAGCAGTTCTTC. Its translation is CASSQGRFFEQFF. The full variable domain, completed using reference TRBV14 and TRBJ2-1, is EAGVTQFPSHSVIEKGQTVTLRCDPISGHDNLYWYRRVMGKEIKFLLHFVKESKQDESGMPNNRFLAERTGGTYSTLKVQPAELEDSGVYFCASSQGRFFEQFFGPGTRLTVL.

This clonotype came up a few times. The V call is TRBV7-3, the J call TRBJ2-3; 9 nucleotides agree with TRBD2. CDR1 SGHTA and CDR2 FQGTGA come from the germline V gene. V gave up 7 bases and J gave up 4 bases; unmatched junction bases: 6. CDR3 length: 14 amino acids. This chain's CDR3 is CASTLAGPADTQYF. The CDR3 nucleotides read TGTGCCAGCACTCTAGCGGGGCCTGCAGATACGCAGTATTTT.

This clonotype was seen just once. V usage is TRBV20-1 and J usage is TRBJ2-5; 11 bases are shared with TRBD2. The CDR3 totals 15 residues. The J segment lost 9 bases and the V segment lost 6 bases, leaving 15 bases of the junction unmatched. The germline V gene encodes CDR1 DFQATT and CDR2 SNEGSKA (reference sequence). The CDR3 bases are TGCAGTGCGCACCTACTAGCGGGGGCCGGGAAGGCCCAGTACTTC. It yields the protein CSAHLLAGAGKAQYF.

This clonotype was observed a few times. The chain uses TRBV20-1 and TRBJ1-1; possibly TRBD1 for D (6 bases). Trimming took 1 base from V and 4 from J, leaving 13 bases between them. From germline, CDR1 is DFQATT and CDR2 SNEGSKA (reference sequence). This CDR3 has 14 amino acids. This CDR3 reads CSARGNTGTTEAFF. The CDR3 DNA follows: TGCAGTGCTAGAGGCAACACAGGGACCACTGAAGCTTTCTTT.

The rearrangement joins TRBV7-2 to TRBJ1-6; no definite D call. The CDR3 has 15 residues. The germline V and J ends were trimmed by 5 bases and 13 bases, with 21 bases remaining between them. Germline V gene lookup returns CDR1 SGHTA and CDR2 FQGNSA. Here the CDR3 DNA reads TGTGCCAGCAGCCGGACCGACCCAGGACTCTCCCCCCTCCACTTT. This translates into CASSRTDPGLSPLHF.

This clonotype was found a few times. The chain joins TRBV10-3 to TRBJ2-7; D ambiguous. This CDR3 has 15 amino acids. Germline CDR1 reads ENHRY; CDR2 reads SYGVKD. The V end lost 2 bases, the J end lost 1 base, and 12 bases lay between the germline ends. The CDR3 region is CAISEGGSGSYEQYF. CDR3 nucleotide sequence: TGTGCCATCAGTGAGGGCGGATCAGGTTCCTACGAGCAGTACTTC.

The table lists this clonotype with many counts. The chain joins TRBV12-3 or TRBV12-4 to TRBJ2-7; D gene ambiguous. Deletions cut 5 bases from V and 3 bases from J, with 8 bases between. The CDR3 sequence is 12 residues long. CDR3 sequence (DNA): TGTGCCAGCAGTGCCGGCAGCTACGAGCAGTACTTC. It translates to CASSAGSYEQYF.

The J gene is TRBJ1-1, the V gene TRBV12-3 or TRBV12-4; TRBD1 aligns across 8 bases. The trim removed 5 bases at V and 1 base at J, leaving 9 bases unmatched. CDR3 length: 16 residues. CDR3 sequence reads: CASSAGSGQGNTEAFF. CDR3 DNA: TGTGCCAGCAGTGCTGGGTCTGGACAGGGGAACACTGAAGCTTTCTTT.